Listed here are 3 T cell receptor beta chains from one sample, sequenced in a study of T cell responses to AZD1222 COVID-19 vaccine. Profiled with immunoSEQ multiplex PCR; TCRdb holds only in-frame clones, not every one. The data hold some 140,000 clones, with around 90% observed a single time. The source material was peripheral blood, sampled on day 0 of AZD1222 vaccination. The receptors derive from an adult in good health.

The chain employs TRBV14 and TRBJ1-2; no reliable D call. Between the trimmed V and J ends, which lost 2 bases and 4 bases, there was a span of 11 bases. The germline V gene has CDR1 SGHDN and CDR2 FVKESK. CDR3 length equals 14 residues. The CDR3 is CASSQYNTGYGYTF. Here the CDR3 DNA reads TGTGCCAGCAGCCAATACAACACTGGCTATGGCTACACCTTC.

The chain links TRBV4-3 to TRBJ1-4; D is unclear. V dropped 0 bases and J dropped 5 bases, with 13 bases sitting between them. This CDR3 contains 16 residues. Germline CDR1 and CDR2: LGHNA and YSLEER. This chain's CDR3 is CASSQDRALSNEKLFF. CDR3 in DNA: TGCGCCAGCAGCCAAGATCGAGCACTTTCGAATGAAAAACTGTTTTTT.

The chain employs TRBV3-1 (or the pseudogene TRBV3-2) and TRBJ2-7, with a possible D match to TRBD1 (6 bases). CDR1 and CDR2 (germline): LGHDT, YNNKEL (reference sequence). This CDR3 has 15 amino acids. Trimming took off 1 base at V and 1 base at J, with 11 bases between the two ends. CDR3 DNA sequence: TGTGCCAGCAGCCAAGGACAGGCCATTTCCTACGAGCAGTACTTC. It yields the protein CASSQGQAISYEQYF.